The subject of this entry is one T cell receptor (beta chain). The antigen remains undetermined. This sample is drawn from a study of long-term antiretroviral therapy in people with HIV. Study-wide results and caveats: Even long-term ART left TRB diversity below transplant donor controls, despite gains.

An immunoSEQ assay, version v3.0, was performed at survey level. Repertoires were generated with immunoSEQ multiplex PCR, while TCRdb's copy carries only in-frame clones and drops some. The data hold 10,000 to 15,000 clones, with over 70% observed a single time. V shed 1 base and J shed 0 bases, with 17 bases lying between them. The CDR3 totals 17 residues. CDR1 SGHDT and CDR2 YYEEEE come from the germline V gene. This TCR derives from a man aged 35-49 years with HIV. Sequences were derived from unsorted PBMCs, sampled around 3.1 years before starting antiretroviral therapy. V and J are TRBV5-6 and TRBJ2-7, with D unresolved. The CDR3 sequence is CASSLHAMSWISYEQYF. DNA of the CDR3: TGTGCCAGCAGCTTGCATGCTATGAGCTGGATCTCCTACGAGCAGTACTTC. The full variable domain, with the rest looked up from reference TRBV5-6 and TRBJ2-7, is DAGVTQSPTHLIKTRGQQVTLRCSPKSGHDTVSWYQQALGQGPQFIFQYYEEEERQRGNFPDRFSGHQFPNYSSELNVNALLLGDSALYLCASSLHAMSWISYEQYFGPGTRLTVT.